These T cell receptor beta chains were read from a single sample in a study of T cell repertoires in cytomegalovirus infection. TCRdb re-called the reads with MiXCR, one entry per CDR3 protein. The sample includes about a million distinct CDR3 sequences, about 33% of them seen just once. These receptors' antigens are unknown. The sequencing used cultured CD8+ T cells from PBMCs, collected from culture after CMV antigen stimulation. These receptors were taken from a human donor in good health (CMV status not recorded). Some clones in this sample may be carry-over from other donors' samples. Each CDR3 is given with its conserved first and last residue. Fields, in order: V gene, J gene, D gene, clone size, CDR3 DNA, CDR3 protein. D genes are given only for firm matches. Not every row has a clone size; where given, it reads once, few, many or a size class.

v_call: TRBV7-2
j_call: TRBJ2-5
d_call: .
clone_size: many
cdr3_nt: TGTGCCAGCACCGCCAACGCTACAGGAGATGAGGTTTGGGAGACCCAGTACTTC
cdr3_aa: CASTANATGDEVWETQYF

v_call: TRBV4-3
j_call: TRBJ2-2
d_call: .
clone_size: few
cdr3_nt: TGCGCCAGCAGCCAAGATCGAGGTCTAGCTGAGACCGGGGAGCTGTTTTTT
cdr3_aa: CASSQDRGLAETGELFF

v_call: TRBV19
j_call: TRBJ1-5
d_call: .
clone_size: few
cdr3_nt: TGTGCCAGTAGTATATCCCCGGGAAGGATAAGCAATCAGCCCCAGCATTTT
cdr3_aa: CASSISPGRISNQPQHF

v_call: TRBV15
j_call: TRBJ2-5
d_call: .
clone_size: .
cdr3_nt: TGTGCCACCAGCAGAGCGGGTGACAGAGACCAAGAGACCCAGTACTTC
cdr3_aa: CATSRAGDRDQETQYF

v_call: TRBV4-1
j_call: TRBJ1-2
d_call: .
clone_size: .
cdr3_nt: TGCGCCAGCAGCCAAGATGGGAGCCCCAGGAGGAGCTACACCTTC
cdr3_aa: CASSQDGSPRRSYTF

v_call: TRBV7-6
j_call: TRBJ2-1
d_call: TRBD2
clone_size: .
cdr3_nt: TGTGCTAGCAGCTTAGCAGCGGGGGGAATTTACAATGAGCAGTTCTTC
cdr3_aa: CASSLAAGGIYNEQFF

v_call: TRBV3-1
j_call: TRBJ2-3
d_call: .
clone_size: once
cdr3_nt: TGTGCCAGCAGCCAAGATTTTGGACAGCGCACAGATACGCAGTATTTT
cdr3_aa: CASSQDFGQRTDTQYF

v_call: TRBV6-5
j_call: TRBJ1-1
d_call: TRBD1
clone_size: .
cdr3_nt: TGTGCCAGCAGGTTAACAGGGGGCGCCTTCACTGAAGCTTTCTTT
cdr3_aa: CASRLTGGAFTEAFF

v_call: TRBV7-6
j_call: TRBJ2-5
d_call: .
clone_size: few
cdr3_nt: TGTGCCAGCAGCTTAGGGGTAGCGGAGTACCAAGAGACCCAGTACTTC
cdr3_aa: CASSLGVAEYQETQYF

v_call: TRBV7-3
j_call: TRBJ1-2
d_call: .
clone_size: few
cdr3_nt: TGTGCCACCCGAACAGCGTATGGCTACACCTTC
cdr3_aa: CATRTAYGYTF

v_call: TRBV7-3
j_call: TRBJ1-1
d_call: .
clone_size: few
cdr3_nt: TGTGCCAGCAGCTTTGGCCTCCTCGGAACTGAAGCTTTCTTT
cdr3_aa: CASSFGLLGTEAFF

v_call: TRBV9
j_call: TRBJ2-2
d_call: .
clone_size: .
cdr3_nt: TGTGCCAGCAGCCGATCCAGGCAGGGCGCGAACACCGGGGAGCTGTTTTTT
cdr3_aa: CASSRSRQGANTGELFF

v_call: TRBV7-9
j_call: TRBJ1-1
d_call: .
clone_size: few
cdr3_nt: TGTGCCAGCAGCATAGGACAGAGGGGCAGGAACACTGAAGCTTTCTTT
cdr3_aa: CASSIGQRGRNTEAFF

v_call: TRBV12-3/TRBV12-4
j_call: TRBJ2-1
d_call: TRBD2
clone_size: many
cdr3_nt: TGTGCCAGCAGGCACCGGGACGGGAGGGTCAATGAGCAGTTCTTC
cdr3_aa: CASRHRDGRVNEQFF

v_call: TRBV20-1
j_call: TRBJ1-2
d_call: TRBD1
clone_size: .
cdr3_nt: TGCAGTGCCGAGTCGGGGACAGAGTATGGCTACACCTTC
cdr3_aa: CSAESGTEYGYTF

v_call: TRBV7-6
j_call: TRBJ2-5
d_call: TRBD2
clone_size: .
cdr3_nt: TGTGCCAGCAGCTTACTCGCTAGCGGGGGTCAAGAGACCCAGTACTTC
cdr3_aa: CASSLLASGGQETQYF

v_call: TRBV9
j_call: TRBJ2-1
d_call: .
clone_size: few
cdr3_nt: TGTGCCAGCAGCGCGGAGGGGTACAATGAGCAGTTCTTC
cdr3_aa: CASSAEGYNEQFF

v_call: TRBV7-9
j_call: TRBJ2-3
d_call: TRBD1
clone_size: .
cdr3_nt: TGTGCCAGCAGAACCGGGCCGGGACAGGCGATTTTCACAGATACGCAGTATTTT
cdr3_aa: CASRTGPGQAIFTDTQYF

v_call: TRBV12-3/TRBV12-4
j_call: TRBJ2-5
d_call: TRBD1
clone_size: few
cdr3_nt: TGTGCCAGCAGTTTTAGCACAGGGGTTCAAGAGACCCAGTACTTC
cdr3_aa: CASSFSTGVQETQYF

v_call: TRBV7-6
j_call: TRBJ2-7
d_call: TRBD2
clone_size: few
cdr3_nt: TGTGCCAGCAGCCCGGCGATTAGCGGGGGAATGTACGAGCAGTACTTC
cdr3_aa: CASSPAISGGMYEQYF

v_call: TRBV28
j_call: TRBJ2-5
d_call: TRBD2
clone_size: .
cdr3_nt: TGTGCCAGCAGTTTATGGGTAGGGGGCGGGGGGGCCGGGGAGACCCAGTACTTC
cdr3_aa: CASSLWVGGGGAGETQYF

v_call: TRBV13
j_call: TRBJ1-3
d_call: .
clone_size: .
cdr3_nt: TGTGCCAGCAGCTTAGCCCCAGGGGACGCGATGAACACCATATATTTT
cdr3_aa: CASSLAPGDAMNTIYF

v_call: TRBV20-1
j_call: TRBJ1-1
d_call: TRBD1
clone_size: many
cdr3_nt: TGCAGTGCTATGGACAGGGGAACTGAAGCTTTCTTT
cdr3_aa: CSAMDRGTEAFF

v_call: TRBV20-1
j_call: TRBJ1-1
d_call: .
clone_size: .
cdr3_nt: TGCAGTGCTAGAGGTGTCGAAATTATGAACACTGAAGCTTTCTTT
cdr3_aa: CSARGVEIMNTEAFF

v_call: TRBV12-3/TRBV12-4
j_call: TRBJ2-7
d_call: .
clone_size: few
cdr3_nt: TGTGCCAGCAGTTTACCAGACTTCTACGAGCAGTACTTC
cdr3_aa: CASSLPDFYEQYF

v_call: TRBV7-3
j_call: TRBJ1-4
d_call: TRBD1
clone_size: .
cdr3_nt: TGTGCCAGCAGCTTACCCAGGGGACAGAGTAATGAAAAACTGTTTTTT
cdr3_aa: CASSLPRGQSNEKLFF

v_call: TRBV10-3
j_call: TRBJ1-2
d_call: .
clone_size: .
cdr3_nt: TGTGCCATCAGTGAGAACGTTGGGGGATCGAATGGCTACACCTTC
cdr3_aa: CAISENVGGSNGYTF

v_call: TRBV7-9
j_call: TRBJ1-2
d_call: .
clone_size: .
cdr3_nt: TGTGCCAGCAGTGGCCAGGGTGTCTATGGCTACACCTTC
cdr3_aa: CASSGQGVYGYTF

v_call: TRBV2
j_call: TRBJ2-5
d_call: .
clone_size: .
cdr3_nt: TGTGCCACCCAGGGTGCGAGGGAGACCCAGTACTTC
cdr3_aa: CATQGARETQYF

v_call: TRBV6-6
j_call: TRBJ1-1
d_call: .
clone_size: .
cdr3_nt: TGTGCCAGCAGTTACAGGTTTAACACTGAAGCTTTCTTT
cdr3_aa: CASSYRFNTEAFF

v_call: TRBV6-6
j_call: TRBJ1-4
d_call: .
clone_size: .
cdr3_nt: TGTGCCAGCAGTTACTTCCCTTGGGACACAGAGGAAAAACTGTTTTTT
cdr3_aa: CASSYFPWDTEEKLFF

v_call: TRBV5-6
j_call: TRBJ1-5
d_call: .
clone_size: .
cdr3_nt: TGTGCCAGCAGCATAACAGGGCTTAGGAATCAGCCCCAGCATTTT
cdr3_aa: CASSITGLRNQPQHF

v_call: TRBV27
j_call: TRBJ2-2
d_call: TRBD2
clone_size: .
cdr3_nt: TGTGCCAGCAGGGCTAGCGGGGGGCCTAACACCGGGGAGCTGTTTTTT
cdr3_aa: CASRASGGPNTGELFF

v_call: TRBV7-9
j_call: TRBJ2-4
d_call: .
clone_size: .
cdr3_nt: TGTGCCAGCAGCTCCCCGGGACCTAAAAACATTCAGTACTTC
cdr3_aa: CASSSPGPKNIQYF

v_call: TRBV27
j_call: TRBJ1-2
d_call: .
clone_size: .
cdr3_nt: TGTGCCAGCAGTTTATTGGGGTCGAGCGGCTACACCTTC
cdr3_aa: CASSLLGSSGYTF

v_call: TRBV27
j_call: TRBJ2-7
d_call: TRBD1
clone_size: .
cdr3_nt: TGTGCCAGCAGTCCCGCCGGGACAGGGGACTACGAGCAGTACTTC
cdr3_aa: CASSPAGTGDYEQYF

v_call: TRBV24-1
j_call: TRBJ2-3
d_call: .
clone_size: .
cdr3_nt: TGTGCCACCAGTGGTACGGCCTCCGACATGAGCACAGATACGCAGTATTTT
cdr3_aa: CATSGTASDMSTDTQYF

v_call: TRBV5-4
j_call: TRBJ2-6
d_call: .
clone_size: few
cdr3_nt: TGTGCCAGCAGCAAGCCCGGAGACTCTGGGGCCAACGTCCTGACTTTC
cdr3_aa: CASSKPGDSGANVLTF

v_call: TRBV5-1
j_call: TRBJ1-1
d_call: .
clone_size: .
cdr3_nt: TGCGCCAGCAGCTTGGCGCGTACGAACACTGAAGCTTTCTTT
cdr3_aa: CASSLARTNTEAFF

v_call: TRBV7-6
j_call: TRBJ2-3
d_call: .
clone_size: many
cdr3_nt: TGTGCCAGCAGCTTGAGAGTTTCTAGCACAGATACGCAGTATTTT
cdr3_aa: CASSLRVSSTDTQYF

v_call: TRBV29-1
j_call: TRBJ2-5
d_call: .
clone_size: few
cdr3_nt: TGCAGCGTTGAAGATCCTTACCACGCGGGGGCCCAAGAGACCCAGTACTTC
cdr3_aa: CSVEDPYHAGAQETQYF

v_call: TRBV27
j_call: TRBJ2-2
d_call: .
clone_size: few
cdr3_nt: TGTGCCAGCAGCGATCAGGGTCTAATATCCGGGGAGCTGTTTTTT
cdr3_aa: CASSDQGLISGELFF

v_call: TRBV27
j_call: TRBJ2-1
d_call: TRBD2
clone_size: .
cdr3_nt: TGTGCCAGCAGGTTACCCTCACCGGGACTAGCGGGGGGGCAGCTGTTCTTC
cdr3_aa: CASRLPSPGLAGGQLFF

v_call: TRBV7-8
j_call: TRBJ1-1
d_call: .
clone_size: .
cdr3_nt: TGTGCCAGCAAGCGGGGGGTGAACACTGAAGCTTTCTTT
cdr3_aa: CASKRGVNTEAFF

v_call: TRBV7-3
j_call: TRBJ2-1
d_call: TRBD1
clone_size: .
cdr3_nt: TGTGCCAGCAGCTCCCGCAGGGGGTTTGTTTTCTACAATGAGCAGTTCTTC
cdr3_aa: CASSSRRGFVFYNEQFF

v_call: TRBV6-2/TRBV6-3
j_call: TRBJ2-1
d_call: TRBD1
clone_size: .
cdr3_nt: TGTGCCAGCAGGGGGACAGGGGATGGAGAGCAGTTCTTC
cdr3_aa: CASRGTGDGEQFF

v_call: TRBV5-6
j_call: TRBJ2-2
d_call: .
clone_size: few
cdr3_nt: TGTGCCAGCAGCTTGCCTAGCAGAAAGACCGGGGAGCTGTTTTTT
cdr3_aa: CASSLPSRKTGELFF

v_call: TRBV4-1
j_call: TRBJ1-6
d_call: .
clone_size: .
cdr3_nt: TGCGCCAGCAGCCTAGGGAAGGATTCACCCCTCCACTTT
cdr3_aa: CASSLGKDSPLHF

v_call: TRBV4-3
j_call: TRBJ1-4
d_call: .
clone_size: many
cdr3_nt: TGCGCCAGCAGCCAAGAGTCAGCAACTAATGAAAAACTGTTTTTT
cdr3_aa: CASSQESATNEKLFF

v_call: TRBV2
j_call: TRBJ1-1
d_call: .
clone_size: .
cdr3_nt: TGTGCCAGTTCGGGGGTGGAAGCTTTCTTT
cdr3_aa: CASSGVEAFF

v_call: TRBV12-3/TRBV12-4
j_call: TRBJ2-2
d_call: .
clone_size: .
cdr3_nt: TGTGCCAGCATTGGGGGCGAAGGCACCGGGGAGCTGTTTTTT
cdr3_aa: CASIGGEGTGELFF

v_call: TRBV4-2
j_call: TRBJ1-6
d_call: .
clone_size: .
cdr3_nt: TGTGCCAGCAGCCGAATAGCGACAGGAAAACATTCACCCCTCCACTTT
cdr3_aa: CASSRIATGKHSPLHF